This TCR beta chain was documented in a study of early T cells in non-severe SARS-CoV-2 infection. Looked up from germline, CDR1 is MDHEN and CDR2 is SYDVKM. V shed 6 bases and J 8 bases; nucleotides not matched to a gene: 10. The CDR3 has 15 residues. Researchers attached unique molecular identifiers to individual cDNA molecules. TCRdb analysed the 5' RACE reads with MiXCR anew, one entry per CDR3 protein. Among some 67,000 distinct CDR3 sequences listed, about a tenth were seen once. The chain links TRBV28 to TRBJ1-4; 9 bases line up with TRBD1. This receptor was identified in an adult who was a healthcare worker with PCR-confirmed SARS-CoV-2 infection or an uninfected control (not recorded which). Sequences were derived from whole blood, sampled at baseline. The CDR3, as DNA: TGTGCCAGCAGCACCCAGGGGACAGGGCCGGAAAAACTGTTTTTT. This sequence encodes CASSTQGTGPEKLFF.